A single sample is the source of the 32 T cell receptor beta chains below, sequenced in a study of blood T cell repertoires in COVID-19. The repertoire was sequenced with immunoSEQ multiplex PCR; TCRdb's copy has only in-frame clones and lacks some. The sample yields fewer than 450,000 clones, more than 75% seen once. Sequencing used PBMCs or T cells enriched from blood (not recorded which). These receptors came from a woman younger than 35 who had recovered from COVID-19.

The V and J genes are TRBV7-2 and TRBJ1-2; D is perhaps TRBD1 (6 bases). The CDR3 loop spans 16 amino acids. Germline-derived CDR1 and CDR2 are SGHTA and FQGNSA. V shed 1 base and J shed 3 bases, with 15 bases lying between them. The CDR3 bases are TGTGCCAGCAGCTTAGGGCCCGGGACATTGGACTATGGCTACACCTTC. It codes for CASSLGPGTLDYGYTF.

The chain carries TRBV11-2 and TRBJ2-2, with a weak D call TRBD1 (5 bases). Germline V gives CDR1 SGHAT, CDR2 FQNNGV. V gave up 5 bases and J gave up 5 bases, with 18 bases separating them. The CDR3 has 16 amino acids. As DNA, the CDR3 is TGTGCCAGCAGCCTGCTTTTGGGGCCAAGGACCGGGGAGCTGTTTTTT. Encoded protein: CASSLLLGPRTGELFF.

V is TRBV7-2 and J is TRBJ1-2; 7 positions match TRBD1. This CDR3 is built from 13 residues. CDR1 is SGHTA and CDR2 is FQGNSA in the germline V gene. The J segment lost 8 bases and the V segment lost 3 bases, leaving 6 bases of the junction unmatched. The CDR3 here is CASSLDRQVGYTF. The CDR3 DNA is TGTGCCAGCAGCTTGGACAGGCAGGTCGGCTACACCTTC.

The chain combines TRBV7-9 with TRBJ2-3; 8 nucleotides line up with TRBD2. This CDR3 comprises 16 residues. CDR1 is SEHNR and CDR2 is FQNEAQ in the germline V gene (reference sequence). The V gene end was trimmed by 7 bases and the J gene end by 1 base; junction bases not matched to a gene: 10. The CDR3 region has the DNA TGTGCCAGCACCCTCGTGTCGGGGGGGGGCACAGATACGCAGTATTTT. Amino acids: CASTLVSGGGTDTQYF.

The chain is built from TRBV9 and TRBJ1-6, with a weak D call TRBD1 (6 bases). From germline, CDR1 is SGDLS and CDR2 YYNGEE. The V end was cut by 0 bases, the J end by 4 bases, with 11 bases between. The CDR3 spans 16 residues. CDR3 sequence: CASSVGRGQYNSPLHF. The DNA of the CDR3 is TGTGCCAGCAGCGTAGGCAGGGGACAATATAATTCACCCCTCCACTTT.

The rearrangement joins TRBV27 to TRBJ2-7, with unresolved D. The germline V and J ends were trimmed by 0 bases and 3 bases, with 9 bases remaining between them. Germline V CDR1 and CDR2: MNHEY, SMNVEV (reference sequence). The CDR3 has 14 residues. The CDR3 nucleotides are TGTGCCAGCAGTTTATCGGCAGGTAACTACGAGCAGTACTTC. This codes for CASSLSAGNYEQYF.

This clone appeared once. V usage is TRBV30 and J usage is TRBJ1-2; a weak D match, TRBD1 (5 bases). Trimming pared 0 bases from V and 0 bases from J, leaving 11 bases between. The CDR3 spans 15 residues. CDR1 and CDR2 from the germline V gene are GTSNPN and SVGIG (reference sequence). CDR3 residues: CAWSVGAGSNYGYTF. CDR3 nucleotides: TGTGCCTGGAGTGTAGGGGCAGGGTCTAACTATGGCTACACCTTC. The variable domain in full, with the rest retrieved from reference TRBV30 and TRBJ1-2, is SQTIHQWPATLVQPVGSPLSLECTVEGTSNPNLYWYRQAAGRGLQLLFYSVGIGQISSEVPQNLSASRPQDRQFILSSKKLLLSDSGFYLCAWSVGAGSNYGYTFGSGTRLTVV.

The chain couples TRBV19 to TRBJ1-1; D is possibly TRBD1 (6 bases). Trimming stripped 6 bases from V and 4 bases from J, with 15 bases between. The length of the CDR3 is 14 residues. Germline V gene data show CDR1 as LNHDA and CDR2 as SQIVND (reference sequence). CDR3 bases: TGTGCCAGTAGGACACAGGGCCTTAGCACTGAAGCTTTCTTT. Its protein product is CASRTQGLSTEAFF.

The chain uses TRBV5-4 and TRBJ1-1; D gene ambiguous. The germline V gene encodes CDR1 SGHNT and CDR2 YYREEE (reference sequence). This CDR3 spans 15 amino acids. Between the trimmed V and J ends, which lost 3 bases and 4 bases, there was a span of 16 bases. The chain's CDR3 is CASSSTRARGTEAFF. In nucleotides, the CDR3 is TGTGCCAGCAGCTCCACCAGAGCCCGAGGCACTGAAGCTTTCTTT.

The V gene is TRBV9, the J gene TRBJ1-1; possibly TRBD1 for D (6 bases). Germline-derived CDR1 and CDR2 are SGDLS and YYNGEE. The CDR3 extends over 15 amino acids. V was pared by 3 bases and J by 7 bases, with 19 bases between. CDR3 region: CASSEQGRELGEAFF. In nucleotides, the CDR3 is TGTGCCAGCAGCGAACAGGGAAGGGAGTTGGGTGAAGCTTTCTTT. Variable domain in full (rest from reference TRBV9 and TRBJ1-1): DSGVTQTPKHLITATGQRVTLRCSPRSGDLSVYWYQQSLDQGLQFLIQYYNGEERAKGNILERFSAQQFPDLHSELNLSSLELGDSALYFCASSEQGRELGEAFFGQGTRLTVV.

The chain recombines TRBV9 with TRBJ1-2; no clear D. CDR1 is SGDLS and CDR2 is YYNGEE in the germline V gene. The length of the CDR3 is 14 residues. V lost 4 bases and J 3 bases, leaving 13 bases between the germline ends. CDR3 nucleotide sequence: TGTGCCAGCAGCTTCCCCGGGAGGGACTATGGCTACACCTTC. Residues: CASSFPGRDYGYTF. Using reference TRBV9 and TRBJ1-2 for the parts outside the CDR3, the full variable domain is DSGVTQTPKHLITATGQRVTLRCSPRSGDLSVYWYQQSLDQGLQFLIQYYNGEERAKGNILERFSAQQFPDLHSELNLSSLELGDSALYFCASSFPGRDYGYTFGSGTRLTVV.

This chain joins TRBV6-5 and TRBJ1-1, with D possibly being TRBD1 (5 bases). Trimming stripped 7 bases from V and 0 bases from J, with 12 bases between. The germline V gene has CDR1 MNHEY and CDR2 SVGAGI. The CDR3 spans 14 residues. CDR3 sequence reads: CASTVDSVNTEAFF. The DNA of the CDR3 is TGTGCCAGCACCGTTGACAGTGTGAACACTGAAGCTTTCTTT.

The genes are TRBV2 and TRBJ2-7, with 8 bases that match TRBD1. This CDR3 has 16 amino acids. Germline CDR1 reads SNHLY; CDR2 reads FYNNEI. V gave up 6 bases and J gave up 6 bases; unmatched junction bases: 16. The CDR3 DNA reads as TGTGCCAGCAGGGGGGACAGGCGAGTGTATGGTTTCGAGCAGTACTTC. It encodes CASRGDRRVYGFEQYF.

J is TRBJ2-5 and V is TRBV18; 12 nucleotides match TRBD2. The CDR3 is 16 residues long. Germline CDR1 reads KGHSH; CDR2 reads LQKENI. The V and J ends lost 1 base and 3 bases, in that order; junction bases with no gene match: 3. CDR3 region: CASSPLRTSGEETQYF. The CDR3 region has the DNA TGTGCCAGCTCACCACTCCGGACTAGCGGGGAAGAGACCCAGTACTTC.

The chain recombines TRBV25-1 with TRBJ2-7; D is unclear. V lost 8 bases and J 2 bases, leaving 13 bases between the germline ends. Germline-derived CDR1 and CDR2 are MGHDK and SYGVNS. The CDR3 is 13 residues long. The CDR3 loop is CASALAPTYEQYF. The CDR3 DNA sequence: TGTGCCAGCGCTCTGGCCCCCACCTACGAGCAGTACTTC.

This clone was found once. The V gene is TRBV5-6, the J gene TRBJ1-1; D gene unclear. This CDR3 comprises 15 residues. V was cut by 0 bases and J by 3 bases, with 12 bases left in between. The germline gives CDR1 SGHDT, CDR2 YYEEEE. The CDR3 coding sequence is TGTGCCAGCAGCTTGGGAGACCCTAGACACACTGAAGCTTTCTTT. Translating it yields CASSLGDPRHTEAFF.

J is TRBJ1-2 and V is TRBV9; the match to TRBD1 covers 8 bases. CDR1 is SGDLS, CDR2 YYNGEE, per germline. This CDR3 has 17 amino acids. V lost 0 bases and J lost 0; bases outside the gene matches: 7. CDR3 in amino acids: CASSVGQGAKSNYGYTF. For the CDR3, the DNA is TGTGCCAGCAGCGTAGGGCAGGGGGCAAAATCTAACTATGGCTACACCTTC.

CDR3 residues: CASTYRVDEQYF. The CDR3 DNA reads as TGTGCCAGCACATACAGGGTGGACGAGCAGTACTTC. The genes are TRBV7-9 and TRBJ2-7, with a possible D match to TRBD1 (6 bases). Per the germline V gene, CDR1 is SEHNR and CDR2 is FQNEAQ (reference sequence). With 7 bases removed from V and 5 bases from J, the gap between germline ends came to 12 bases. The CDR3 spans 12 residues.

The count of this clone is one. This chain connects TRBV4-1 to TRBJ1-5, with 9 bases aligning to TRBD1. CDR1 MGHRA and CDR2 YSYEKL come from the germline V gene. The CDR3 extends over 18 amino acids. J lost 2 bases, V lost 4 bases, and 12 bases had no gene match. The CDR3 sequence is CASSRKPSDRGGNQPQHF. Written as DNA, the CDR3 is TGCGCCAGCAGCCGAAAACCCTCGGACAGGGGAGGCAATCAGCCCCAGCATTTT.

This clone was detected a few times. The J gene is TRBJ2-5, the V gene TRBV5-1; 12 bases match TRBD2. Per the germline V gene, CDR1 is SGHRS and CDR2 is YFSETQ. The CDR3 totals 19 residues. V lost 0 bases, J lost 1 base, and 10 bases stayed unmatched. CDR3 sequence (DNA): TGCGCCAGCAGCTTGGAGGGGACTAGCGGGCGTCCCCGCCAAGAGACCCAGTACTTC. As protein: CASSLEGTSGRPRQETQYF.

This chain uses TRBV28 with TRBJ1-4; weak D call: TRBD1 (5 bases). V shed 5 bases and J shed 3 bases, with 10 bases lying between them. Germline V gene lookup returns CDR1 MDHEN and CDR2 SYDVKM. The CDR3 length is 14 residues. As DNA, the CDR3 is TGTGCCAGCAGTGGGGCGAAGGCTAATGAAAAACTGTTTTTT. Protein sequence: CASSGAKANEKLFF.

V is TRBV19 and J is TRBJ1-5; D gene ambiguous. CDR1 is LNHDA, CDR2 SQIVND, per germline (reference sequence). Between the trimmed V and J ends, which lost 5 bases and 1 base, there was a span of 3 bases. The CDR3 spans 12 residues. This CDR3 is CASSGSNQPQHF. As DNA, the CDR3 is TGTGCCAGTAGTGGCAGCAATCAGCCCCAGCATTTT. The full variable domain, with the rest looked up from reference TRBV19 and TRBJ1-5, is DGGITQSPKYLFRKEGQNVTLSCEQNLNHDAMYWYRQDPGQGLRLIYYSQIVNDFQKGDIAEGYSVSREKKESFPLTVTSAQKNPTAFYLCASSGSNQPQHFGDGTRLSIL.

The gene calls are TRBV9 and TRBJ1-6; 7 nucleotides agree with TRBD1. J gave up 5 bases and V 4 bases, and 3 bases lay outside the gene matches. The CDR3 loop spans 14 amino acids. The germline V gene encodes CDR1 SGDLS and CDR2 YYNGEE. The DNA of the CDR3 is TGTGCCAGCAGCCCAGGGGGGCATAATTCACCCCTCCACTTT. This encodes CASSPGGHNSPLHF.

The genes are TRBV10-3 and TRBJ2-1, with 10 positions matching TRBD2. CDR1 is ENHRY and CDR2 is SYGVKD in the germline V gene. The V gene end was trimmed by 4 bases and the J gene end by 3 bases; junction bases not matched to a gene: 6. The CDR3 is made up of 16 amino acids. CDR3 nucleotide sequence: TGTGCCATCAGTGCCGGAGCTAGCGGGAGCTACAATGAGCAGTTCTTC. Translated, it gives CAISAGASGSYNEQFF.

V is TRBV5-1 and J is TRBJ1-5, with D maybe TRBD1 (5 bases). Germline CDR1 reads SGHRS; CDR2 reads YFSETQ. The CDR3 contains 15 residues. Trimming stripped 0 bases from V and 2 bases from J, with 9 bases between. CDR3 DNA sequence: TGCGCCAGCAGCTTGGAGGGGACTGGCAATCAGCCCCAGCATTTT. Its translation: CASSLEGTGNQPQHF.

The gene calls are TRBV4-2 and TRBJ1-5, with 9 bases aligning to TRBD1. The germline gives CDR1 LGHNA, CDR2 YNFKEQ. The trim removed 1 base at V and 7 bases at J, leaving 8 bases unmatched. The CDR3 runs to 16 residues. The CDR3 reads CASSQGTGDSWQPQHF. The CDR3, as DNA: TGTGCCAGCAGCCAAGGGACAGGGGACTCATGGCAGCCCCAGCATTTT.

This chain connects TRBV6-5 to TRBJ1-1; 10 bases map to TRBD1. Germline lookup yields CDR1 MNHEY and CDR2 SVGAGI. Trimming cost V 8 bases and J 5 bases; bases outside gene matches: 8. CDR3 length: 14 amino acids. Here the CDR3 DNA reads TGTGCCAGCGGCCCGGGACAGGGGATAACTGAAGCTTTCTTT. Protein sequence: CASGPGQGITEAFF.

The V and J genes are TRBV7-2 and TRBJ1-1; TRBD1 is a possible D gene (5 bases). The ends were cut back, 5 bases at V and 4 bases at J, with 11 bases in the middle. The CDR3 is made up of 13 amino acids. Germline CDR1 SGHTA, CDR2 FQGNSA. CDR3 loop: CASSPPGGTEAFF. CDR3 nucleotide sequence: TGTGCCAGCAGCCCCCCGGGGGGCACTGAAGCTTTCTTT. Complete variable domain (other parts from reference TRBV7-2 and TRBJ1-1): GAGVSQSPSNKVTEKGKDVELRCDPISGHTALYWYRQSLGQGLEFLIYFQGNSAPDKSGLPSDRFSAERTGGSVSTLTIQRTQQEDSAVYLCASSPPGGTEAFFGQGTRLTVV.

The rearrangement joins TRBV7-3 to TRBJ2-5; maybe TRBD1 (6 bases). V shed 5 bases and J shed 4 bases, with 11 bases lying between them. The CDR3 sequence is 13 residues long. Germline V lookup: CDR1 SGHTA, CDR2 FQGTGA. In DNA form, the CDR3 reads TGTGCCAGCAGCCGTACAGGGCTAGAGACCCAGTACTTC. The encoded protein is CASSRTGLETQYF.

This chain joins TRBV30 and TRBJ1-2; weak D call: TRBD1 (6 bases). The V and J ends lost 0 bases and 8 bases respectively, with 16 bases between them. Per the germline V gene, CDR1 is GTSNPN and CDR2 is SVGIG (reference sequence). The CDR3 loop spans 14 amino acids. The CDR3 nucleotides are TGTGCCTGGAGTGTAATGGGGGCGTCGACCGGCTACACCTTC. It codes for CAWSVMGASTGYTF.

This sequence joins TRBV20-1 and TRBJ1-2; the match to TRBD1 covers 7 bases. The CDR3 has 11 amino acids. CDR1 and CDR2 (germline): DFQATT, SNEGSKA (reference sequence). Losses at the gene ends were 5 bases for V and 4 bases for J; bases not matched to a gene: 1. CDR3 sequence (DNA): TGCAGTGCTTGGACAGGCTATGGCTACACCTTC. This gives the protein CSAWTGYGYTF.

Note on this clone: One end of the junction fails to match germline, which may point to a read error. The chain combines TRBV7-7 with TRBJ2-1, with 7 bases lining up with TRBD2. The germline gives CDR1 SSHAT, CDR2 FNYEAQ (reference sequence). The CDR3 consists of 16 residues. The DNA of the CDR3 is TGTGCTAGCAGCTTAGGAGCGGGGTCTGGGTACAATGAGCAGTTCTTC. Amino acid sequence: CASSLGAGSGYNEQFF. Using reference TRBV7-7 and TRBJ2-1 for the parts outside the CDR3, the full variable domain is GAGVSQSPRYKVTKRGQDVTLRCDPISSHATLYWYQQALGQGPEFLTYFNYEAQPDKSGLPSDRFSAERPEGSISTLTIQRTEQRDSAMYRCASSLGAGSGYNEQFFGPGTRLTVL.